The entry below describes one TCR beta chain. These data belong to a study of T cell changes during pregnancy in multiple sclerosis. Germline V CDR1 and CDR2: MNHNY, SVGAGI (reference sequence). The CDR3 covers 16 residues. With 0 bases clipped from V and 6 bases from J, the junction kept 10 bases outside the gene matches. Data came from immunoSEQ multiplex PCR; TCRdb stores just in-frame clones and leaves some out. The sample includes over 40,000 clones, over 75% of them seen just once. The chain couples TRBV6-6 to TRBJ1-1; 7 nucleotides match TRBD1. The sequencing used peripheral blood, collected in the first trimester of pregnancy. The sequence was obtained from a female donor in good health, enrolled as a control in a pregnancy study. The CDR3 region has the DNA TGTGCCAGCAGTTACTCGAGGCAGGGGGATGGGTCTGAAGCTTTCTTT. Encoded protein: CASSYSRQGDGSEAFF.